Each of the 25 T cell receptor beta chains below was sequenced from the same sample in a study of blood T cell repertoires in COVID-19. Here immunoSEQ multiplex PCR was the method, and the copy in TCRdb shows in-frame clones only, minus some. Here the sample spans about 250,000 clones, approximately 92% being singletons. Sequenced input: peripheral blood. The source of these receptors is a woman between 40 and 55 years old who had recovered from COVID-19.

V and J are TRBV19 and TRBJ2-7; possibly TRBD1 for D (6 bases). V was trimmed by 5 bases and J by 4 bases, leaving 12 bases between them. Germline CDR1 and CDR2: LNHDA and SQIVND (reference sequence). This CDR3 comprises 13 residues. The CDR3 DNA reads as TGTGCCAGTAGTGCCGGGACACCGTACGAGCAGTACTTC. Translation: CASSAGTPYEQYF.

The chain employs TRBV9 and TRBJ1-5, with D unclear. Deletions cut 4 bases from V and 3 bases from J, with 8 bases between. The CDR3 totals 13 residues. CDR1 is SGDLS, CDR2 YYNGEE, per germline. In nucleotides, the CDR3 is TGTGCCAGCAGCCCAATTCCCAATCAGCCCCAGCATTTT. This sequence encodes CASSPIPNQPQHF. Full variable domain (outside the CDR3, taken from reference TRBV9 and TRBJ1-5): DSGVTQTPKHLITATGQRVTLRCSPRSGDLSVYWYQQSLDQGLQFLIQYYNGEERAKGNILERFSAQQFPDLHSELNLSSLELGDSALYFCASSPIPNQPQHFGDGTRLSIL.

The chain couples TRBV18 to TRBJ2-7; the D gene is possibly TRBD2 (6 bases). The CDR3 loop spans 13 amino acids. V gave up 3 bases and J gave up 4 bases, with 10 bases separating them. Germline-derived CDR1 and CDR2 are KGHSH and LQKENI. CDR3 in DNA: TGTGCCAGCTCACCGGGGACTGTTTACGAGCAGTACGTC. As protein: CASSPGTVYEQYV.

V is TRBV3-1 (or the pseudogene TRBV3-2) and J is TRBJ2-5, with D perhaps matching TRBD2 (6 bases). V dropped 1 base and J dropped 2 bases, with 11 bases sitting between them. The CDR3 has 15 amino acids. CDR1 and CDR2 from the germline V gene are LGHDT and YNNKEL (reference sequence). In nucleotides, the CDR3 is TGTGCCAGCAGCCAAGGGGGGGTTCGGCAAGAGACCCAGTACTTC. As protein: CASSQGGVRQETQYF.

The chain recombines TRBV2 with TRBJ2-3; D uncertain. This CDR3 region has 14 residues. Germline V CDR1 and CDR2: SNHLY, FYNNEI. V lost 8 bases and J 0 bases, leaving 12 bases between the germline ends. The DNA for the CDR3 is TGTGCCAGCCTTGCCGCAGTAAGCACAGATACGCAGTATTTT. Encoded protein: CASLAAVSTDTQYF.

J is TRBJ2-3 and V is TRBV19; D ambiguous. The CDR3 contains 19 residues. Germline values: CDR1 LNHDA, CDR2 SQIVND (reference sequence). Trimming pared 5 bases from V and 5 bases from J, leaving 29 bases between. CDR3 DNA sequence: TGTGCCAGTAGTGCCCCCCTAAAACTTATCCCGTTAGAAGAAGATACGCAGTATTTT. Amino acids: CASSAPLKLIPLEEDTQYF.

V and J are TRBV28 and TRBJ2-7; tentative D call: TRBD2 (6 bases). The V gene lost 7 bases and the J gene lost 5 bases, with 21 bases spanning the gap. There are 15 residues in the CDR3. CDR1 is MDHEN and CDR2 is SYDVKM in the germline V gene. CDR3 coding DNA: TGTGCCAGCAACGGGAGACACCAGTTTGGGAACGAGCAGTACTTC. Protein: CASNGRHQFGNEQYF.

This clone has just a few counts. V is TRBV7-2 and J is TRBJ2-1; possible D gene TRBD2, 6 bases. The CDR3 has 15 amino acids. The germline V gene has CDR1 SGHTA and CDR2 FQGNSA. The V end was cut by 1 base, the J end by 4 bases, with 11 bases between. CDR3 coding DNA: TGTGCCAGCAGCTTAGAGAGCGGGCGGTACAATGAGCAGTTCTTC. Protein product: CASSLESGRYNEQFF.

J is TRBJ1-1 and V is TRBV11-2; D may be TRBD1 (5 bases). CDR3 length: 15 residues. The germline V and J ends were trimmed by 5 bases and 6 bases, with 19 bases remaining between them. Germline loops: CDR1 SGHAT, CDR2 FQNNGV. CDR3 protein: CASSPSGREESEAFF. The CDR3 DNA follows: TGTGCCAGCAGCCCCTCTGGCAGGGAGGAGTCTGAAGCTTTCTTT.

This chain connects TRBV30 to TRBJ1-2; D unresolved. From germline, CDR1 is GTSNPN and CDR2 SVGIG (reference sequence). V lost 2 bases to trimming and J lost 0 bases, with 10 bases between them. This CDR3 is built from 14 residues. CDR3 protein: CAWSKFGTNYGYTF. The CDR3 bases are TGTGCCTGGAGTAAGTTCGGTACTAACTATGGCTACACCTTC.

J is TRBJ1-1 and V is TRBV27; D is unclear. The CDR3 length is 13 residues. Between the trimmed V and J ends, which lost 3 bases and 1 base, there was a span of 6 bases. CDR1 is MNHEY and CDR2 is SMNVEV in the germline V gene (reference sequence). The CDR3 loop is CASSFPGNTEAFF. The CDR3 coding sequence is TGTGCCAGCAGTTTCCCGGGGAACACTGAAGCTTTCTTT.

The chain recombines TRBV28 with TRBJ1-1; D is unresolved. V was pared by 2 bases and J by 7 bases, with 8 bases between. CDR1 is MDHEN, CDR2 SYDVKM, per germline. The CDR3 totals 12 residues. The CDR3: CASSLNSVEAFF. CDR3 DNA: TGTGCCAGCAGTTTAAATTCGGTTGAAGCTTTCTTT.

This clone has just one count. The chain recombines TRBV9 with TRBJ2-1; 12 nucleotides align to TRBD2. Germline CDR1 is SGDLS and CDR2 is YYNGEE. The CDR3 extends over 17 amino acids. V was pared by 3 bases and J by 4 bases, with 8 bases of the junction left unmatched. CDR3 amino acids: CASSAGVGTSGYNEQFF. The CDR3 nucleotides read TGTGCCAGCAGCGCCGGAGTGGGGACTAGCGGGTACAATGAGCAGTTCTTC. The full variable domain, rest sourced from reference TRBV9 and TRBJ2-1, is DSGVTQTPKHLITATGQRVTLRCSPRSGDLSVYWYQQSLDQGLQFLIQYYNGEERAKGNILERFSAQQFPDLHSELNLSSLELGDSALYFCASSAGVGTSGYNEQFFGPGTRLTVL.

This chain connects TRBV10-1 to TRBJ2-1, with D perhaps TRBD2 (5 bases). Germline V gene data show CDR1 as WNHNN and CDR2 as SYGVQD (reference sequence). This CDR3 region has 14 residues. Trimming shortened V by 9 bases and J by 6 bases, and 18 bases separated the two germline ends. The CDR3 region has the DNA TGCGCCAGTTCGAGAGACTACAAAGGCAATGAGCAGTTCTTC. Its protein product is CASSRDYKGNEQFF.

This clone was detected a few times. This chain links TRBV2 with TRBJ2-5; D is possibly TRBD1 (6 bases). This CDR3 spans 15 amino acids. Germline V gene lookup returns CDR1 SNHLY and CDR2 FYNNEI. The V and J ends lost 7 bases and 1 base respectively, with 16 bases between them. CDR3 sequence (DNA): TGTGCCAGCATCTATACAGGGCAGACCCAAGAGACCCAGTACTTC. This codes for CASIYTGQTQETQYF.

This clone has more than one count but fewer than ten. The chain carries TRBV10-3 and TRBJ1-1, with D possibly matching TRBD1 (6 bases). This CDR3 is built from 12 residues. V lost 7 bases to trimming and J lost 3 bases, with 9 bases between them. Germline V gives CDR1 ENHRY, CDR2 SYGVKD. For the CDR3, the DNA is TGTGCCATCAAGAAGGGGGACACTGAAGCTTTCTTT. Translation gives CAIKKGDTEAFF.

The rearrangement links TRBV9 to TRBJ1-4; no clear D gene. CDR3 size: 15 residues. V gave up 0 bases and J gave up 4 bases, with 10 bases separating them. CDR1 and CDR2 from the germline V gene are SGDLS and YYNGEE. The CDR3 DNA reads TGTGCCAGCAGCGTAGCCATGCAGGATAATGAAAAACTGTTTTTT. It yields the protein CASSVAMQDNEKLFF.

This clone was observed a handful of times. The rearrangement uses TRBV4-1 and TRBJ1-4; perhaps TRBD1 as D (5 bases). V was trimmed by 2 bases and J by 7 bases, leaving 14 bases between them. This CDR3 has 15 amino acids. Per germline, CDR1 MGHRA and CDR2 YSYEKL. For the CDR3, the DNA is TGCGCCAGCAGCCAACTACAGGTGGCAGGTGAAAAACTGTTTTTT. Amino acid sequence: CASSQLQVAGEKLFF.

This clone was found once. The CDR3 loop reads CASSIGTASNQPQHF. Written as DNA, the CDR3 is TGTGCCAGTAGTATAGGGACAGCGAGCAATCAGCCCCAGCATTTT. V and J are TRBV19 and TRBJ1-5, with D maybe TRBD1 (6 bases). Between the trimmed V and J ends, which lost 1 base and 1 base, there was a span of 8 bases. This CDR3 region has 15 residues. CDR1 LNHDA and CDR2 SQIVND come from the germline V gene (reference sequence).

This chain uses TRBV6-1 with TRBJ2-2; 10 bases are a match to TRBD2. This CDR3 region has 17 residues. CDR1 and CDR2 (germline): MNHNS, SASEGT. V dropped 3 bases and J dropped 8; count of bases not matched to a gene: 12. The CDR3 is CASSEVRLAGVTGELFF. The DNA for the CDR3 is TGTGCCAGCAGTGAGGTCCGTCTAGCGGGAGTAACGGGGGAGCTGTTTTTT.

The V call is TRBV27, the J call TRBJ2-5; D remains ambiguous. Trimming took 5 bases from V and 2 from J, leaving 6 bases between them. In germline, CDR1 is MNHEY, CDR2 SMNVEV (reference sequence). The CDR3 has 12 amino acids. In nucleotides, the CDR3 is TGTGCCAGCAGTATTAGACAAGAGACCCAGTACTTC. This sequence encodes CASSIRQETQYF.

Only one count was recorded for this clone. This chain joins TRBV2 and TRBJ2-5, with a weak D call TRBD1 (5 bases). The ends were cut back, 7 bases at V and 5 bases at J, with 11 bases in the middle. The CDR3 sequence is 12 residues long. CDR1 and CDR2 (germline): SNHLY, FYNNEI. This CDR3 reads CASTGYGETQYF. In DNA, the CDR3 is TGTGCCAGCACAGGGTACGGGGAGACCCAGTACTTC. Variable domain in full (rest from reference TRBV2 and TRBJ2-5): EPEVTQTPSHQVTQMGQEVILRCVPISNHLYFYWYRQILGQKVEFLVSFYNNEISEKSEIFDDQFSVERPDGSNFTLKIRSTKLEDSAMYFCASTGYGETQYFGPGTRLLVL.

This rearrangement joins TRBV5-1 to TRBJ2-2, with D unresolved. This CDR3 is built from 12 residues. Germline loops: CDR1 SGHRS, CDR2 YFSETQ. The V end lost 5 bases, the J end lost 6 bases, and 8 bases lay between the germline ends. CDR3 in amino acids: CASSESAGELFF. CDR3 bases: TGCGCCAGCAGTGAGAGCGCCGGGGAGCTGTTTTTT. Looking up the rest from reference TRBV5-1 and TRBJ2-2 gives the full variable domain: KAGVTQTPRYLIKTRGQQVTLSCSPISGHRSVSWYQQTPGQGLQFLFEYFSETQRNKGNFPGRFSGRQFSNSRSEMNVSTLELGDSALYLCASSESAGELFFGEGSRLTVL.

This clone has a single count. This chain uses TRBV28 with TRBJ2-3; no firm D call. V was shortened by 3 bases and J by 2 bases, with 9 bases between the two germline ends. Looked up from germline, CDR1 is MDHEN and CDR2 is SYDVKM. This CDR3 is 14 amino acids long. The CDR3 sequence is CASSFEASTDTQYF. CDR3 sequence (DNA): TGTGCCAGCAGTTTCGAGGCCTCCACAGATACGCAGTATTTT.

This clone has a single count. CDR3 sequence: CASSLSFSGGAAGANVLTF. The CDR3 bases are TGTGCCAGCAGCCTTTCCTTTAGCGGGGGGGCCGCCGGGGCCAACGTCCTGACTTTC. The chain uses TRBV7-2 and TRBJ2-6, with 11 positions matching TRBD2. The CDR3 extends over 19 amino acids. CDR1 and CDR2 from the germline V gene are SGHTA and FQGNSA. The V segment lost 5 bases and the J segment 4 bases; nucleotides outside the gene matches: 13.